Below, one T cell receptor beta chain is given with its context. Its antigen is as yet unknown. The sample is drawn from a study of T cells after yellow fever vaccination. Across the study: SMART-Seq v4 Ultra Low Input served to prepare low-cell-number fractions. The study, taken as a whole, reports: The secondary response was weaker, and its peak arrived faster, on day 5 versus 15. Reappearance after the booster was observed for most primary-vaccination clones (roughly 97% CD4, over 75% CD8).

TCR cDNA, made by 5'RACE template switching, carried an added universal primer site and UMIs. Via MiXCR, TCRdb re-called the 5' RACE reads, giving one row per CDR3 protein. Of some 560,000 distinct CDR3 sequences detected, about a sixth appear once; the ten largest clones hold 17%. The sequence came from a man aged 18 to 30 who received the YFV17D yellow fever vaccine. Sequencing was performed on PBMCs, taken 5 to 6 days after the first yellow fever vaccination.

CDR3 in amino acids: CASSATVPNYEQYF. The CDR3 DNA sequence: TGTGCCAGCAGCGCCACGGTACCTAACTACGAGCAGTACTTC. The chain joins TRBV7-2 to TRBJ2-7; D not certain. Looked up from germline, CDR1 is SGHTA and CDR2 is FQGNSA. V gave up 5 bases and J gave up 3 bases, with 14 bases separating them. The CDR3 consists of 14 residues.